Each of the 15 T cell receptor beta chains below was sequenced from the same sample in a study of blood T cells in healthy people across ages. Using a J-beta primer mix together with a sample-barcoded 5' primer, a second PCR was run for 7 to 11 cycles. One entry per CDR3 protein results from TCRdb running MiXCR on the 5' RACE reads. This table has roughly 500,000 distinct CDR3 sequences, 27% appearing once. Sequenced: blood. The receptors come from a woman in her sixties or seventies in good health.

This clonotype occurred a few times. The chain combines TRBV6-2 or TRBV6-3 with TRBJ2-4; tentative D call: TRBD1 (5 bases). Looked up from germline, CDR1 is MNHEY and CDR2 is SVGEGT. The CDR3 totals 16 residues. The V end was cut by 5 bases, the J end by 0 bases, with 14 bases between. CDR3 loop: CASSPNPTVAKNIQYF. The CDR3 DNA follows: TGTGCCAGCAGTCCAAACCCGACAGTAGCCAAAAACATTCAGTACTTC.

The V gene is TRBV5-1, the J gene TRBJ2-5, with D perhaps matching TRBD2 (6 bases). Germline CDR1 and CDR2: SGHRS and YFSETQ. This CDR3 is built from 15 residues. With 7 bases removed from V and 2 bases from J, the gap between germline ends came to 18 bases. In nucleotides, the CDR3 is TGCGCCAGCCGGTCGGGTAGCGGTAATCAAGAGACCCAGTACTTC. The encoded protein is CASRSGSGNQETQYF.

This clonotype was found a few times. This is likely a read error, given that the CDR3 carries no conserved phenylalanine or tryptophan at its end. The V gene is TRBV7-2, the J gene TRBJ2-2; TRBD2 matches at 15 bases. The ends lost 5 bases at V and 6 bases at J; junction bases unmatched: 13. In germline, CDR1 is SGHTA, CDR2 FQGNSA. The CDR3 runs 19 residues. CDR3 loop: CASSPHGLAGGQVAGELFL. The CDR3 DNA reads TGTGCCAGCAGCCCTCATGGACTAGCGGGGGGGCAGGTGGCCGGGGAGCTGTTTCTT.

The gene calls are TRBV3-1 and TRBJ2-5, with 11 positions matching TRBD2. The better agreement between TRBJ2-1 and the DNA end casts doubt on the J call. Germline V gene data show CDR1 as LGHDT and CDR2 as YNNKEL (reference sequence). The CDR3 runs 19 residues. The CDR3 region has the DNA TGTGCCAGCAGCCAAGGAACTAGCGGGGGCCGACGATTCGGGAATGAGCAGTTCTTC. This translates into CASSQGTSGGRRFGNEQFF.

The chain carries TRBV20-1 and TRBJ1-1; D is perhaps TRBD1 (5 bases). Germline CDR1 DFQATT, CDR2 SNEGSKA (reference sequence). The V and J ends lost 8 bases and 3 bases respectively, with 25 bases between them. This CDR3 region has 16 residues. The CDR3: CSLRGGFGFEDTEAFF. The CDR3 DNA reads as TGCAGTCTTCGGGGGGGGTTTGGTTTTGAGGACACTGAAGCTTTCTTT.

The CDR3 sequence: CASSLDRVAQFF. The DNA of the CDR3 is TGTGCCAGCAGCTTAGACAGGGTCGCTCAGTTCTTC. The chain has TRBV7-2 and TRBJ2-5, with D perhaps matching TRBD1 (6 bases). TRBJ2-1 matches the DNA end more closely, so the J call is doubtful. This CDR3 has 12 residues. CDR1 is SGHTA and CDR2 is FQGNSA in the germline V gene.

This chain joins TRBV5-4 and TRBJ1-1; D might be TRBD1 (5 bases). CDR1 and CDR2 (germline): SGHNT, YYREEE (reference sequence). Trimming stripped 1 base from V and 5 bases from J, with 24 bases between. The CDR3 runs 18 residues. In DNA, the CDR3 is TGTGCCAGCAGCTTGAACGTCGGGGCGGGAACGATAAGGACTGAAGCTTTCTTT. This encodes CASSLNVGAGTIRTEAFF.

CDR3 loop: CASSQGRTSVYNEQFF. The CDR3 nucleotides read TGTGCCAGCAGCCAAGGTAGAACTAGCGTGTACAATGAGCAGTTCTTC. V is TRBV4-2 and J is TRBJ2-1, with 7 bases matching TRBD2. The CDR3 sequence is 16 residues long. Trimming at V came to 1 base and at J to 4 bases, leaving 7 bases not matched to a gene. Germline CDR1 LGHNA, CDR2 YNFKEQ.

This clonotype was seen a few times. V gene TRBV11-3 combines with J gene TRBJ2-1; TRBD2 agrees at 13 bases. The germline V gene encodes CDR1 SGHNT and CDR2 YENEEA. The CDR3 runs 16 residues. Losses at the gene ends were 3 bases for V and 10 bases for J; bases not matched to a gene: 9. The CDR3 region is CASSLELAGGVREQFF. The CDR3 DNA reads TGTGCCAGCAGCTTGGAACTAGCGGGGGGGGTAAGAGAGCAGTTCTTC.

The rearrangement joins TRBV10-2 to TRBJ2-7; D is tentatively TRBD1 or TRBD2 (6 bases each). V lost 0 bases, J lost 4 bases, and 13 bases lay in between. There are 15 residues in the CDR3. Germline CDR1 reads WSHSY; CDR2 reads SAAADI. The chain's CDR3 is CASSESSRGRYEQYF. The DNA for the CDR3 is TGCGCCAGCAGTGAGTCGTCGAGGGGGAGGTACGAGCAGTACTTC.

This clonotype is a singleton in its sample. The chain uses TRBV6-1 and TRBJ1-1, with D possibly being TRBD1 (5 bases). Germline lookup yields CDR1 MNHNS and CDR2 SASEGT. V was clipped by 1 base and J by 4 bases, with 7 bases between them. The CDR3 has 13 residues. The CDR3 loop is CASSEVRGTEAFF. The CDR3 DNA is TGTGCCAGCAGTGAAGTTAGGGGCACTGAAGCTTTCTTT.

Remarks on this clonotype: The junction does not match germline at one end; this may be a read error. V usage is TRBV3-1 and J usage is TRBJ1-3; the D is unclear. CDR1 and CDR2 from the germline V gene are LGHDT and YNNKEL (reference sequence). This CDR3 has 15 residues. The CDR3 reads CASSQWQSSGNTMYF. CDR3 DNA: TGTGCCAGCAGCCAATGGCAGTCCTCTGGAAACACCATGTATTTT.

On this clonotype: Germline and junction disagree at one end, which may indicate a read error. The chain has TRBV5-1 and TRBJ1-1; D is unresolved. This CDR3 is 14 amino acids long. Germline V gives CDR1 SGHRS, CDR2 YFSETQ. The CDR3 spells CASSLYTDNTGAFF. In DNA, the CDR3 is TGCGCCAGCAGCTTGTATACAGACAACACTGGAGCTTTCTTT.

This clonotype appeared a few times. The chain links TRBV21-1 to TRBJ2-3; the DNA was not used to check the table's D call, TRBD2. TRBV21-1 is noted as a pseudogene. This CDR3 is built from 18 residues. The CDR3 nucleotides read TGTGCCAGCAGCAAAGAAGGGGAAGCGGGTCTCTACGGAAATACGCAGTATTTT. As protein: CASSKEGEAGLYGNTQYF.

The chain couples TRBV7-2 to TRBJ1-5; no clear D. This CDR3 contains 13 residues. V shed 5 bases and J shed 7 bases, with 12 bases lying between them. Germline CDR1 reads SGHTA; CDR2 reads FQGNSA. The CDR3 region is CASSKASRQPQHF. In DNA, the CDR3 is TGTGCCAGCAGCAAAGCCAGCAGGCAGCCCCAGCATTTT. Filled out from reference TRBV7-2 and TRBJ1-5, the complete variable domain reads GAGVSQSPSNKVTEKGKDVELRCDPISGHTALYWYRQSLGQGLEFLIYFQGNSAPDKSGLPSDRFSAERTGGSVSTLTIQRTQQEDSAVYLCASSKASRQPQHFGDGTRLSIL.